Below, one T cell receptor (beta chain) is given with its context. Germline V lookup: CDR1 MGHDK, CDR2 SYGVNS. This CDR3 is built from 13 residues. Trimming left V 1 base short and J 14 bases short, with 17 bases between. This sample is drawn from a study of blood T cell repertoires in COVID-19. How the authors handled the data: Reference gene primer amplification gave estimated nucleated cell counts. TCRdb's copy holds only in-frame clones and misses some; the assay was immunoSEQ multiplex PCR. V, J and clone size reflect that table, while D and trimming were determined from the DNA. The sample includes approximately 290,000 clones, over 75% of them seen just once.

The origin of this receptor is a woman aged 30 to 39 who had recovered from COVID-19. Sequences were obtained from PBMCs or T cells enriched from blood (not recorded which). The chain employs TRBV25-1 and TRBJ1-2; TRBD1 is a possible D gene (5 bases). The CDR3 coding sequence is TGTGCCAGCAGTGAATCCGTGGGCCAGGGCCCTACCTTC. As protein: CASSESVGQGPTF.